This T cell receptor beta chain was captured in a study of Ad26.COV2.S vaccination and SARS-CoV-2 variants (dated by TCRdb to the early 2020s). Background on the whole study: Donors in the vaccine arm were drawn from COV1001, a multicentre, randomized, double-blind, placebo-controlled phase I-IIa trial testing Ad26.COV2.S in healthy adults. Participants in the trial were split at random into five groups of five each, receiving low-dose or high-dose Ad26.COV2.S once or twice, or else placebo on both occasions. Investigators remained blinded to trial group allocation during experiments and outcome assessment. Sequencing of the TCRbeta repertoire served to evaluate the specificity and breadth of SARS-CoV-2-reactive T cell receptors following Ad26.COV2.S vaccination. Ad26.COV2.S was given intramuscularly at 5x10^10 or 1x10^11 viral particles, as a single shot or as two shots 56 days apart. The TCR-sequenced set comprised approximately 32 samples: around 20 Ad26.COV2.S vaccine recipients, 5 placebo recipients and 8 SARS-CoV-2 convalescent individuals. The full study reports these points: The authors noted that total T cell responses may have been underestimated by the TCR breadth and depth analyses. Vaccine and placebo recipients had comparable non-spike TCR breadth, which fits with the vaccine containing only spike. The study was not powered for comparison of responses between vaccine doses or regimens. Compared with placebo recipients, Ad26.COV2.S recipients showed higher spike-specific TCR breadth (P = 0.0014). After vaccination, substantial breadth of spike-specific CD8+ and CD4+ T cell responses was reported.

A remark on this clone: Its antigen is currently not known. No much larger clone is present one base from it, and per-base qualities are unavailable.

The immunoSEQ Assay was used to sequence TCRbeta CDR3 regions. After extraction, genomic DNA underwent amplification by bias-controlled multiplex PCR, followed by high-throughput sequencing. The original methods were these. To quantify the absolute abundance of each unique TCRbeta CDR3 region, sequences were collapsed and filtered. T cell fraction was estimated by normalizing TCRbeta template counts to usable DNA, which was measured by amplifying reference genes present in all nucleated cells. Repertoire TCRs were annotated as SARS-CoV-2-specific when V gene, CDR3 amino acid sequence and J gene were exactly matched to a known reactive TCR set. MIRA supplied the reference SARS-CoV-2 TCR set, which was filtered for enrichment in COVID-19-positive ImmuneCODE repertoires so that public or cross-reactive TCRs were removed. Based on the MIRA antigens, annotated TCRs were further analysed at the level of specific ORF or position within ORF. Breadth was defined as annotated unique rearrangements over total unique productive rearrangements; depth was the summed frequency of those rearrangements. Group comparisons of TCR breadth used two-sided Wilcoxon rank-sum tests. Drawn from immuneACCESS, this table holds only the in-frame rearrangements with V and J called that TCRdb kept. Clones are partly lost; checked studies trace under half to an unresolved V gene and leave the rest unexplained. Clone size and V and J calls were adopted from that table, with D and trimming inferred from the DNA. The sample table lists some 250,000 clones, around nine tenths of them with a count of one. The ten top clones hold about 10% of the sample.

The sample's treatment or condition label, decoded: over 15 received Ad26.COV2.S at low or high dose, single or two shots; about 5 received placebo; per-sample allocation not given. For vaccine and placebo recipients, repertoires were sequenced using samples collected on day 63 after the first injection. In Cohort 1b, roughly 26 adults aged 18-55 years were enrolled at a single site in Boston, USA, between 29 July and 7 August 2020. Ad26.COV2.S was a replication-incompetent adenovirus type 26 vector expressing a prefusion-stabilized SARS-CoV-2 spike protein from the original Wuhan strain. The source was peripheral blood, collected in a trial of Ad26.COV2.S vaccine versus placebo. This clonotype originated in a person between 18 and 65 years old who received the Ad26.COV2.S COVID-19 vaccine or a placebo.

DNA sequence: TGTGCCAGCAGTTTCAGAGGGGTCGGCACCATATATTTT. Its translation reads: CASSFRGVGTIYF. The chain uses TRBV28 and TRBJ1-3; the D segment could be TRBD1, given 5 matching bases. The junction shows trimming of 3 bases on V and 9 bases on J, plus 12 bases between the germline ends. The germline V gene supplies CDR1 MDHEN and CDR2 SYDVKM. The CDR3 numbers 13 residues from cysteine through phenylalanine. Of the read, only the CDR3 DNA is kept; its 39 bases are in frame from base 1.